This T cell receptor beta chain was obtained from a study of technical replicates of blood from a few donors. V was shortened by 4 bases and J by 7 bases, with 20 bases between the two germline ends. Germline values: CDR1 SGHRS, CDR2 YFSETQ. There are 15 residues in the CDR3. Data came from immunoSEQ multiplex PCR; TCRdb stores just in-frame clones and leaves some out. This sample has tens of thousands of clones; roughly 94% occur once, and the top ten carry approximately 0.2%. The TCR was taken from a human donor in good health. Sequencing input: T cells isolated from PBMCs. The rearrangement joins TRBV5-1 to TRBJ1-2, with D possibly matching TRBD1 (6 bases). The CDR3 DNA reads as TGCGCCAGCAGCCTGGAAAGCGGACAGACTATTGGCTACACCTTC. Translation: CASSLESGQTIGYTF.